A selection of T cell receptor beta chains follows, all from one sample in a study of beta chain features in type 1 diabetes. The method was immunoSEQ multiplex PCR; TCRdb's version includes in-frame clones alone and lacks a portion of them. Here the sample spans approximately 160,000 clones, roughly 63% being singletons. Sequencing input: naive CD4+ T cells from blood. These receptors all come from a man aged 30-40 years with type 1 diabetes. CDR3s include the opening cysteine and the closing phenylalanine or tryptophan. Fields, in order: CDR3 length, V gene, clone size, J gene, D gene, CDR3 protein. A D gene is named only where the DNA matches it firmly. A row's size may be missing; if present it is once, few, many or a size class.

cdr3_length: 13; v_call: TRBV27; clone_size: NA; j_call: TRBJ1-4; d_call: TRBD1; cdr3_aa: CASRDSGNEKLFF
cdr3_length: 15; v_call: TRBV7-2; clone_size: NA; j_call: TRBJ2-1; d_call: TRBD2; cdr3_aa: CASSTTSGAYNEQFF
cdr3_length: 18; v_call: TRBV19; clone_size: NA; j_call: TRBJ2-6; d_call: TRBD1; cdr3_aa: CASSIFWTGSSGANVLTF
cdr3_length: 15; v_call: TRBV15; clone_size: few; j_call: TRBJ1-1; d_call: NA; cdr3_aa: CATSRDPESNTEAFF
cdr3_length: 13; v_call: TRBV29-1; clone_size: few; j_call: TRBJ1-1; d_call: NA; cdr3_aa: CSVGRGQDTEAFF
cdr3_length: 14; v_call: TRBV30; clone_size: NA; j_call: TRBJ1-1; d_call: NA; cdr3_aa: CAWSVPAGFTEAFF
cdr3_length: 17; v_call: TRBV7-9; clone_size: NA; j_call: TRBJ2-3; d_call: NA; cdr3_aa: CASSLATLGVSTDTQYF
cdr3_length: 12; v_call: TRBV30; clone_size: NA; j_call: TRBJ1-5; d_call: NA; cdr3_aa: CAWAQTNQPQHF
cdr3_length: 13; v_call: TRBV9; clone_size: few; j_call: TRBJ2-7; d_call: TRBD1; cdr3_aa: CASSVEQGYEQYF
cdr3_length: 13; v_call: TRBV7-9; clone_size: NA; j_call: TRBJ2-5; d_call: TRBD1; cdr3_aa: CASSWDRVETQYF
cdr3_length: 16; v_call: TRBV28; clone_size: NA; j_call: TRBJ1-1; d_call: TRBD1; cdr3_aa: CASSSPRTGGIAEAFF
cdr3_length: 13; v_call: TRBV5-1; clone_size: NA; j_call: TRBJ2-5; d_call: NA; cdr3_aa: CASSWNYPQTQYF
cdr3_length: 12; v_call: TRBV7-9; clone_size: NA; j_call: TRBJ2-5; d_call: NA; cdr3_aa: CASSLAGETQYF
cdr3_length: 17; v_call: TRBV30; clone_size: NA; j_call: TRBJ2-1; d_call: NA; cdr3_aa: CAWSGMSGASAYNEQFF
cdr3_length: 14; v_call: TRBV9; clone_size: NA; j_call: TRBJ2-7; d_call: NA; cdr3_aa: CASSVGSDYYEQYF
cdr3_length: 14; v_call: TRBV18; clone_size: NA; j_call: TRBJ2-5; d_call: NA; cdr3_aa: CASSPRKYQETQYF
cdr3_length: 13; v_call: TRBV6-5; clone_size: NA; j_call: TRBJ2-1; d_call: TRBD1; cdr3_aa: CASSPLDRSEQFF
cdr3_length: 15; v_call: TRBV16; clone_size: NA; j_call: TRBJ2-6; d_call: NA; cdr3_aa: CASSSDGSGANVLTF
cdr3_length: 14; v_call: TRBV7-2; clone_size: NA; j_call: TRBJ2-5; d_call: NA; cdr3_aa: CASSRNLAGETQYF
cdr3_length: 14; v_call: TRBV9; clone_size: NA; j_call: TRBJ2-1; d_call: TRBD2; cdr3_aa: CASSRLAGYNEQFF
cdr3_length: 11; v_call: TRBV30; clone_size: few; j_call: TRBJ2-1; d_call: NA; cdr3_aa: CAWSGLGEQFF
cdr3_length: 11; v_call: TRBV29-1; clone_size: few; j_call: TRBJ2-7; d_call: NA; cdr3_aa: CSVTAGDEQYF
cdr3_length: 14; v_call: TRBV19; clone_size: NA; j_call: TRBJ2-5; d_call: NA; cdr3_aa: CASSVSGGQETQYF
cdr3_length: 13; v_call: TRBV9; clone_size: NA; j_call: TRBJ2-2; d_call: NA; cdr3_aa: CASSVSTVGELFF
cdr3_length: 11; v_call: TRBV19; clone_size: few; j_call: TRBJ1-2; d_call: NA; cdr3_aa: CASRQHYGYTF
cdr3_length: 15; v_call: TRBV13; clone_size: NA; j_call: TRBJ1-4; d_call: NA; cdr3_aa: CASSISRQGQEKLFF
cdr3_length: 15; v_call: TRBV5-6; clone_size: NA; j_call: TRBJ1-2; d_call: NA; cdr3_aa: CASSLRTAPDYGYTF
cdr3_length: 17; v_call: TRBV6-1; clone_size: NA; j_call: TRBJ2-4; d_call: TRBD1; cdr3_aa: CASSKAAADRGESIQYF